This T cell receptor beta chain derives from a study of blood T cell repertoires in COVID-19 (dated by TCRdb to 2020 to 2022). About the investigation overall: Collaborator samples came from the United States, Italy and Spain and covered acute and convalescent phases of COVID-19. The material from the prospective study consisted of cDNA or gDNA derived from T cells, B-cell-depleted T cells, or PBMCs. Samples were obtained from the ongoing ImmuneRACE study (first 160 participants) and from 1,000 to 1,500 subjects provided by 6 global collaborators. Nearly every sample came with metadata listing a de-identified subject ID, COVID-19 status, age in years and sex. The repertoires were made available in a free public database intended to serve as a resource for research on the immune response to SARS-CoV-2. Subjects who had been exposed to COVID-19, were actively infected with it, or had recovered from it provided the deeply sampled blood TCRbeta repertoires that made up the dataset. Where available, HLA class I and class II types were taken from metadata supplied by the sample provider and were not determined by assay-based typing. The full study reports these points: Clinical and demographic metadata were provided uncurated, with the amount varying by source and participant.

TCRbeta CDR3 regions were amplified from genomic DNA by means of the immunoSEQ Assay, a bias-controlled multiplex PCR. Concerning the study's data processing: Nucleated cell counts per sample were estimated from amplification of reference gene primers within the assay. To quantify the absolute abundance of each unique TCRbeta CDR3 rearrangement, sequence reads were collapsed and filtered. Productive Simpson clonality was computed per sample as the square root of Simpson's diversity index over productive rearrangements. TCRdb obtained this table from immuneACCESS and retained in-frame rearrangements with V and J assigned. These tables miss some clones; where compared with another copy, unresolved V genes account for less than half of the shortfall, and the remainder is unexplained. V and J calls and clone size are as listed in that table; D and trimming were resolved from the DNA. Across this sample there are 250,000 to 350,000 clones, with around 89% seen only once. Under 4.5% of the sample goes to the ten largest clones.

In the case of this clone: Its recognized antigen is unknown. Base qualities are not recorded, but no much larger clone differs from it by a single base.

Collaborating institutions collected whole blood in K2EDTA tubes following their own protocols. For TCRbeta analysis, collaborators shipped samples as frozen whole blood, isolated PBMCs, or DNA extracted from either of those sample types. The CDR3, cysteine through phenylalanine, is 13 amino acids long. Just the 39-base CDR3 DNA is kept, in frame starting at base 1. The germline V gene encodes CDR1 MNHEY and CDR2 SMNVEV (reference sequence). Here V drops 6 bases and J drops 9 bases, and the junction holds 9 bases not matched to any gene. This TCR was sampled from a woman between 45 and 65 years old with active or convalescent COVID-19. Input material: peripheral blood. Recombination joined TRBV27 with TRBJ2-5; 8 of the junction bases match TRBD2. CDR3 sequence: CASRISGRGAQYF. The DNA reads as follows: TGTGCCAGCAGGATAAGCGGGAGAGGGGCCCAGTACTTC.